This T cell receptor beta chain comes out of a study of T cell responses to AZD1222 COVID-19 vaccine (dated by TCRdb to the early 2020s). Context from the whole study: Because spike-specific TCR depth and breadth did not differ between the two schedules, AZD1222 recipients who got a second dose at roughly 4 weeks were pooled with those who got a second dose at roughly 12 weeks. TCR sequencing was performed for fewer than 250 trial participants, of whom 200 to 220 were given two doses of AZD1222 and approximately 25 were given two doses of MenACWY control vaccine. Trial participants were enrolled by age into subgroups of 18-55, 56-69 and 70-plus years, and 148, 28 and 57 TCR-sequenced participants, respectively, were included in these subgroups.

For this clone: It lacks a known antigen. No much larger clone exists at a distance of one base, and base qualities are not known.

Points the paper makes about the study in general: Participants were mostly white British, with more females than males. The authors suggested clonal diversity may have been underestimated. The 56-69-year group was small, and its depth increase did not reach significance, likely because of low power. Conclusions about previously exposed vaccinees are limited, since just five to seven AZD1222 recipients were seropositive for SARS-CoV-2 at baseline. CD4 TCRs associated with the vaccine covered the entire spike protein, and the dominant responses were in regions 160-218 and 743-854. No day 14 peak-response samples were available, so repertoires were characterized only after the peak T cell response. Nearly half of unique spike-specific TCRs reportedly recognized epitopes outside regions mutated in the B.1.351 and B.1.1.7 variants. After two AZD1222 doses, both the breadth and the depth of spike-specific TCRs were significantly higher than at day 0 and than in MenACWY recipients.

The CDR3 regions of human TCRbeta chains were analyzed by immunosequencing. As for the authors' bioinformatics: TCRs in the repertoires were compared against a reference library of SARS-CoV-2-specific TCRs that had been generated with the MIRA antigen-specificity platform. Breadth was defined as the fraction of unique TCRs that were SARS-CoV-2-associated. Depth was defined as the fraction of total T cells that were SARS-CoV-2-associated. Using the MIRA data, each spike-specific TCR was mapped to the spike region that the TCR reacts to and placed in a CD4 or CD8 class. Log10-transformed breadth and depth values were compared by one-way ANOVA with Sidak's multiple comparisons tests. TCRdb's version of the immuneACCESS table is confined to in-frame rearrangements and falls short of the full clone set. An unresolved V gene accounts for under half of the shortfall where checked; the remainder is of unknown origin. Clone size and V and J calls were adopted from that table, with D and trimming inferred from the DNA. The sample contains about 96,000 clones, roughly nine tenths of them found a single time. The top ten clonotypes cover roughly 1.7% of the sample.

The sample's time point label, in plain terms: baseline before first vaccination. Samples from vaccinated people were obtained from the UK trials COV001 and COV002, which included a single-blind randomized controlled phase 2/3 trial of AZD1222 (ChAdOx1 nCoV-19) in healthy adults. Trial participant PBMC samples were collected at day 0 and day 28 after the second dose for TCRbeta chain sequencing. This receptor was identified in an adult in good health. The material sequenced was peripheral blood, taken on day 0 of AZD1222 vaccination.

CDR3 protein: CASSAGGELFF. The nucleotide sequence reads as follows: TGCGCCAGCAGTGCCGGGGGGGAGCTGTTTTTT. The V and J genes are TRBV10-2 and TRBJ2-2; there is no confident call for the D gene. The germline ends are 5 bases apart after V is trimmed by 4 bases and J by 8 bases. Reading the germline V gene gives CDR1 WSHSY and CDR2 SAAADI. The CDR3 runs 11 residues from the cysteine to the phenylalanine. Only the CDR3 part of the read is kept: 33 bases, read in frame from the first base.